This T cell receptor beta chain was recovered during a study of OX40 agonist ivuxolimab in advanced cancers. About the research overall: Three patients, one with hepatocellular carcinoma and two with cutaneous melanoma, achieved partial responses. Study-level points and caveats: Among the lowest levels of clonal expansion were found in partial responders at 0.1-3.0 mg/kg.

Germline V gives CDR1 SQVTM, CDR2 ANQGSEA. This CDR3 spans 13 amino acids. J gave up 5 bases and V 4 bases, and 3 bases lay outside the gene matches. In regard to this clone: What it binds is not known.

The repertoire was sequenced with immunoSEQ multiplex PCR; TCRdb's copy has only in-frame clones and lacks some. The sample records some 86,000 clones, about 92% being singletons. Sequences were derived from CD4+ or CD8+ T cells sorted from blood, sampled in a trial of the OX40 agonist ivuxolimab. This chain connects TRBV29-1 to TRBJ2-4, with 9 bases matching TRBD1. The sequence was collected from an adult with an advanced solid tumor such as melanoma, head and neck, liver or kidney cancer. DNA for the CDR3: TGCAGCGTTGGTCGGACAGGGGAAAACATTCAGTACTTC. This gives the protein CSVGRTGENIQYF.